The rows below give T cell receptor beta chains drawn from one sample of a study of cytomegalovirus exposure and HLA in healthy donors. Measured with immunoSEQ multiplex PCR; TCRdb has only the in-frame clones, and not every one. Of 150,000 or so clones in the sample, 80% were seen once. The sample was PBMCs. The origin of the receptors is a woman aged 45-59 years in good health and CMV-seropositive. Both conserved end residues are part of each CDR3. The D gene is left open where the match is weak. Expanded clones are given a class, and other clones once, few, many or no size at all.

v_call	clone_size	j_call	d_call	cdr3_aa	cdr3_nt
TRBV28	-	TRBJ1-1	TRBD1	CASSITRGLTEAFF	TGTGCCAGCAGTATAACAAGGGGGCTCACTGAAGCTTTCTTT
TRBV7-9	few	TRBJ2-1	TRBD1	CASSLGDRGAYNEQFF	TGTGCCAGCAGCTTAGGGGACAGGGGCGCCTACAATGAGCAGTTCTTC
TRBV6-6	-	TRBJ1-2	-	CASSYSEGFDGYTF	TGTGCCAGCAGTTACTCGGAGGGATTTGATGGCTACACCTTC
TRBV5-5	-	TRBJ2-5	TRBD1	CASSPRTGKETQYF	TGTGCCAGCAGCCCCAGGACAGGGAAAGAGACCCAGTACTTC
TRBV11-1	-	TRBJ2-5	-	CASSPTPKETQYF	TGTGCCAGCAGCCCGACTCCAAAGGAGACCCAGTACTTC
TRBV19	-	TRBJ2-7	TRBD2	CATSISGGLLYEQYF	TGTGCCACCTCAATTAGCGGGGGGCTACTCTACGAGCAGTACTTC
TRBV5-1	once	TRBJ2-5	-	CASSLLQKETQYF	TGCGCCAGCAGCTTGCTCCAGAAAGAGACCCAGTACTTC
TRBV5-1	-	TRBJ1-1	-	CASSLEGADLNTEAFF	TGCGCCAGCAGCTTGGAAGGGGCAGATCTGAACACTGAAGCTTTCTTT
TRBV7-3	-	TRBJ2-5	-	CASSLTTGEKTQYF	TGTGCCAGCAGCTTAACGACAGGCGAGAAGACCCAGTACTTC
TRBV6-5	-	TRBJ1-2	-	CASSYSLSGREGGYTF	TGTGCCAGCAGTTACTCCCTCAGTGGGAGGGAAGGCGGCTACACCTTC
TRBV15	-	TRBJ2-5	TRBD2	CATRGPGLAGAGETQYF	TGTGCCACCAGGGGCCCGGGACTAGCGGGAGCGGGGGAGACCCAGTACTTC
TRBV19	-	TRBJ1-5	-	CASSQQGNDNQPQHF	TGTGCCAGTAGTCAACAGGGAAATGACAATCAGCCCCAGCATTTT
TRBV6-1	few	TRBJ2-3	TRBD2	CASSETSGGADTQYF	TGTGCCAGCAGTGAGACTAGCGGGGGGGCAGATACGCAGTATTTT
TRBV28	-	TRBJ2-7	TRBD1	CASTRGTGEQYF	TGTGCCAGCACCAGGGGGACGGGGGAGCAGTACTTC
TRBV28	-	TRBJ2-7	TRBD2	CASSFSGRAAYEQYF	TGTGCCAGCAGTTTTAGCGGGAGGGCGGCCTACGAGCAGTACTTC
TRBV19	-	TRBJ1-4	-	CASSPRAHFTTNEKLFF	TGTGCCAGTAGTCCGAGGGCCCACTTCACGACTAATGAAAAACTGTTTTTT
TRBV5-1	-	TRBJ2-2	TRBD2	CASSLGLAVDVGAGELFF	TGCGCCAGCAGCTTGGGACTAGCGGTCGACGTCGGTGCCGGGGAGCTGTTTTTT
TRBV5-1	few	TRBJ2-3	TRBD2	CASSTGLAGGQTDTQYF	TGCGCCAGCAGCACGGGACTAGCGGGGGGCCAGACAGATACGCAGTATTTT
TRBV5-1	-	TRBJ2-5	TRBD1	CASLETGGQETQYF	TGCGCCAGCTTGGAGACAGGGGGACAAGAGACCCAGTACTTC
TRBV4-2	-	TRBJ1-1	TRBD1	CASSLDRGGGLHTEAFF	TGTGCCAGCAGCCTTGACAGGGGTGGGGGATTGCACACTGAAGCTTTCTTT
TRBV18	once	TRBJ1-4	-	CASSPNSPHATNEKLFF	TGTGCCAGCTCACCTAACAGTCCGCACGCAACTAATGAAAAACTGTTTTTT
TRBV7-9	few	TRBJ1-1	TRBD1	CSSSSRDRDTEAFF	TGTTCCAGCAGCTCCCGAGACAGGGACACTGAAGCTTTCTTT
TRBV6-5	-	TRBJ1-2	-	CASSYTGTQSGYTF	TGTGCCAGCAGTTACACAGGGACCCAATCTGGCTACACCTTC
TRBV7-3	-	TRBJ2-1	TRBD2	CASSLTGTSGRAIEQFF	TGTGCCAGCAGCTTAACGGGGACTAGCGGGAGGGCTATTGAGCAGTTCTTC
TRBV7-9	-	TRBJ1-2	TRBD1	CASRGTENYGYTF	TGTGCCAGCAGGGGGACAGAGAACTATGGCTACACCTTC
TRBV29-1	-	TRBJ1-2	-	CSFKSQDYGYTF	TGCAGCTTTAAATCTCAGGACTATGGCTACACCTTC
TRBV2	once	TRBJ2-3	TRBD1	CASSLKGQGGVDTQYF	TGTGCCAGCAGCCTAAAGGGACAGGGCGGAGTAGATACGCAGTATTTT
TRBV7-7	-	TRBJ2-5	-	CASSDRVAKTQYF	TGTGCTAGCAGCGACCGGGTCGCGAAGACCCAGTACTTC
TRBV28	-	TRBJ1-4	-	CASSWAGGEKLFF	TGTGCCAGCAGCTGGGCCGGGGGGGAAAAACTGTTTTTT
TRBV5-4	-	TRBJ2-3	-	CASSFSGWGDTQYF	TGTGCCAGCAGCTTTTCAGGGTGGGGAGATACGCAGTATTTT
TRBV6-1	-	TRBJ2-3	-	CASIYSSTDTQYF	TGTGCCAGCATTTACAGCAGCACAGATACGCAGTATTTT
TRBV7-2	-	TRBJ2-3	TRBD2	CASSPGLAGGTDTQYF	TGTGCCAGCAGCCCTGGACTAGCGGGAGGGACAGATACGCAGTATTTT
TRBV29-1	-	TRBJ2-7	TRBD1	CSVVDRAAYEQYF	TGCAGCGTTGTAGACAGGGCAGCCTACGAGCAGTACTTC
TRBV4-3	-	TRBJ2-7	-	CASSLSGGRTYEQYF	TGCGCCAGCAGCCTAAGTGGGGGCAGAACCTACGAGCAGTACTTC
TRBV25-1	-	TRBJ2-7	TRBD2	CASSGTSGSNRYEQYF	TGTGCCAGCAGTGGGACTAGCGGGAGTAATCGGTACGAGCAGTACTTC
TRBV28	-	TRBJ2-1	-	CASSLLDGLAQFF	TGTGCCAGCAGCCTCCTGGACGGACTCGCGCAGTTCTTC
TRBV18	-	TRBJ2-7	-	CASSPRVPYEQYF	TGTGCCAGCTCACCAAGAGTGCCCTACGAGCAGTACTTC
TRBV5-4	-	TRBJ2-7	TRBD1	CASSAKRGRGHEQYF	TGTGCCAGCAGCGCCAAGAGGGGGCGCGGGCACGAGCAGTACTTC
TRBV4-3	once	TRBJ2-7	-	CASSQGQFYEQYF	TGCGCCAGCAGCCAAGGACAGTTCTACGAGCAGTACTTC
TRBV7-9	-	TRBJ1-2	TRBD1	CSSSLSGGQRGYTF	TGTTCCAGCAGCTTATCAGGGGGCCAGCGTGGCTACACCTTC
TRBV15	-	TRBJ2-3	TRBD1	CATSRAKGQQAHSTDTQYF	TGTGCCACCAGCAGGGCGAAGGGACAGCAAGCGCACAGCACAGATACGCAGTATTTT
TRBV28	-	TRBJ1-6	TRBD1	CASSASDRNNSPLHF	TGTGCCAGCAGCGCGTCGGACAGGAATAATTCACCCCTCCACTTT
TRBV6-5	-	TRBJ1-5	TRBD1	CASSGGTGRNQPQHF	TGTGCCAGCAGTGGCGGGACAGGCCGTAATCAGCCCCAGCATTTT
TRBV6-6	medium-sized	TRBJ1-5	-	CASRYFKSSNQPQHF	TGTGCCAGCAGGTATTTTAAATCTAGCAATCAGCCCCAGCATTTT
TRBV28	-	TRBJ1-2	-	CASSFQNYGYTF	TGTGCCAGCAGTTTCCAGAACTATGGCTACACCTTC
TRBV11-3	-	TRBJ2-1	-	CASSLPSVSGEQFF	TGTGCCAGCAGCTTGCCCTCGGTATCGGGTGAGCAGTTCTTC
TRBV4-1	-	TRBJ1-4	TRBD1	CASSRGQGGEKLFF	TGCGCCAGCAGCCGGGGACAGGGGGGCGAAAAACTGTTTTTT
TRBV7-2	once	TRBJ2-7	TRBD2	CASSLQRESYEQYF	TGTGCCAGCAGCTTGCAGCGGGAGTCGTACGAGCAGTACTTC
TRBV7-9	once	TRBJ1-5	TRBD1	CASSYGQGGQPQHF	TGTGCCAGCAGCTACGGACAGGGGGGTCAGCCCCAGCATTTT
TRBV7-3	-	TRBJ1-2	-	CASSSHRESLYGYTF	TGTGCCAGCAGCTCCCACAGGGAGTCCCTCTATGGCTACACCTTC
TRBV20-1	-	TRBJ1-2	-	CSAGRGEGYTF	TGCAGTGCTGGGCGTGGGGAGGGCTACACCTTC
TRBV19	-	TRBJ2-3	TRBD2	CASSPSGISTDTQYF	TGTGCCAGTAGCCCTAGCGGGATTAGCACAGATACGCAGTATTTT
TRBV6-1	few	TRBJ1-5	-	CASSVQGSNQPQHF	TGTGCCAGCAGTGTACAGGGAAGCAATCAGCCCCAGCATTTT
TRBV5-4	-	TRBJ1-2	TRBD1	CASSEGTGNYGYTF	TGTGCCAGCAGTGAAGGGACAGGGAACTATGGCTACACCTTC
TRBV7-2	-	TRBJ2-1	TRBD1	CVSSLRQGASYNEQFF	TGTGTCAGCAGCCTAAGACAGGGGGCTTCCTACAATGAGCAGTTCTTC
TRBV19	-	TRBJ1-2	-	CASHRELNYGYTF	TGTGCCAGCCACCGTGAGCTTAACTATGGCTACACCTTC
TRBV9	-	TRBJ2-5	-	CHTAGQTQYF	TGTCACACGGCGGGGCAGACCCAGTACTTC